This paragraph reports one TCR beta chain. Its cognate antigen has yet to be identified. No much larger clone exists at a distance of one base, and base qualities are not known. RNA was extracted using the RNeasy kit, and roughly 0.5 to 1 microgram was reverse transcribed with random hexamers. The immunoSEQ multiplex PCR assay, covering 54 Vbeta and 13 Jbeta segments, was used to amplify TCR beta CDR3 regions. PCR amplification bias was corrected using a synthetic template baseline for primer optimization and computational correction. Per the authors' processing: Only productive sequences were kept, with reads annotated to V, D and J genes according to IMGT and analyzed in immunoSEQ Analyzer. To calculate clonality, Shannon entropy was normalized by log2 of the number of productive unique sequences and then subtracted from one. For each patient and control, public and private clones were evaluated among the 100 most prevalent clones. Clones were defined as Susac-specific when absent from the healthy and MS cohorts, from about 1,100 published viral clones and from other ImmuneACCESS disease sequences. TCRdb reran the public reads through fastp at Q25 and MiXCR, keeping productive beta chains. Each CDR3 protein appears once, grouped with its most common genes and DNA. TCRdb assigned the V and J calls; the authors' analysis was not used. The table for this sample lists around 190,000 distinct CDR3 sequences; approximately 95% of them were counted only once. Together, the top ten hold around 0.1% of the sample.

Peripheral blood CD8+ and CD4+ T cells from healthy donors, Susac syndrome patients and multiple sclerosis patients were profiled by high-throughput TCR beta sequencing. The healthy donors served as controls matched for age and sex. CD8+ TEMRA cells were enriched by FACS, while bulk CD8+ and CD4+ T cells were purified by magnetic negative isolation. Blood was drawn into EDTA tubes, processed within 24 hours, and PBMCs were isolated by density gradient centrifugation. PBMCs intended for TCR sequencing were cryopreserved in liquid nitrogen and thawed later in a water bath at 37 degrees C. The sorted or isolated CD4+, CD8+ and CD8+ TEMRA cells had a purity of 90% or higher. These data are taken from a study of CD8 T cells in Susac syndrome (dated by TCRdb to between 2018 and 2021). The study in broad terms: Repertoire sequencing was used to test whether CD8+ T cell activation and differentiation in Susac syndrome was antigen driven.

In the germline V gene (reference sequence), CDR1 corresponds to DFQATT and CDR2 to SNEGSKA. The junction shows trimming of 3 bases on V and 3 bases on J, plus 9 bases between the germline ends. The CDR3 runs 12 amino acids, cysteine and valine included. This entry keeps only the CDR3 DNA: 36 bases, framed from base 1. Summary of the overall study and its limitations: The number of individuals in the TCR sequencing and HLA analysis was recognized as being relatively small.

Sequenced sample: CD4+ T cells from PBMCs. The TCR comes from a human donor in good health. Here the chain combines TRBV20-1 and TRBJ2-7; no D segment can be confidently identified. The nucleotide sequence is TGCAGTGCTAGCTCCGTCGGCTACGAGCAGTACGTC. It is translated as CSASSVGYEQYV.